The present T cell receptor beta chain was sequenced within a study of cytotoxic CD8 clonotypes in ibrutinib-treated CLL. Per germline, CDR1 MDHEN and CDR2 SYDVKM. This CDR3 spans 14 amino acids. V lost 4 bases, J lost 6 bases, and 4 bases stayed unmatched. Using immunoSEQ multiplex PCR, the repertoire was profiled, and TCRdb retains in-frame clones only, with some absent. The sample records more than 45,000 clones, less than 85% being singletons. This clone was seen more than once but under ten times. This TCR came from a human donor with chronic lymphocytic leukemia. Sequencing used PBMCs, obtained after 24 months of ibrutinib treatment. The chain recombines TRBV28 with TRBJ1-1; 11 nucleotides align to TRBD1. The CDR3 DNA sequence: TGTGCCAGCAGTTCTGGACAGGGGGCGGCTGAAGCTTTCTTT. Residues: CASSSGQGAAEAFF.